The 10 T cell receptor beta chains below all came from one sample that was sequenced in a study of cytomegalovirus exposure and HLA in healthy donors. 60 Vbeta and 13 Jbeta primers were used in PCR. The table came from immunoSEQ multiplex PCR; TCRdb's copy has only in-frame clones and leaves some out. The sample includes 200,000 to 250,000 clones, approximately 80% of them seen just once. Sequencing was performed on PBMCs. The origin of the receptors is a young man in good health and CMV-seronegative.

This chain uses TRBV6-1 with TRBJ1-2; D is unresolved. CDR3 length: 14 amino acids. From germline, CDR1 is MNHNS and CDR2 SASEGT. V lost 6 bases and J lost 3, with 14 bases in between. The DNA of the CDR3 is TGTGCCAGCAGCCCGTGGCGGTTGGACTATGGCTACACCTTC. It encodes CASSPWRLDYGYTF.

The chain has TRBV27 and TRBJ2-7; the D is unclear. With 4 bases removed from V and 2 bases from J, the gap between germline ends came to 9 bases. The germline CDR1 and CDR2 sequences are MNHEY and SMNVEV (reference sequence). The CDR3 consists of 13 residues. The CDR3 region is CASSWSGAYEQYF. CDR3 DNA sequence: TGTGCCAGCAGTTGGAGTGGCGCCTACGAGCAGTACTTC.

The chain recombines TRBV6-5 with TRBJ2-5; possible D gene TRBD2, 6 bases. The J call could be wrong; TRBJ2-7 is a better fit for the DNA end. The CDR3 length is 14 residues. Per germline, CDR1 MNHEY and CDR2 SVGAGI. The CDR3 spells CASSGGGATYEQYF. The CDR3 DNA reads as TGTGCCAGCAGTGGCGGAGGGGCGACCTACGAGCAGTACTTC.

The rearrangement uses TRBV5-1 and TRBJ1-1; weak D call: TRBD1 (5 bases). Germline V gene sequence: CDR1 SGHRS, CDR2 YFSETQ. Trimming removed 2 bases from V and 4 bases from J, with 15 bases in between. This CDR3 spans 15 amino acids. CDR3 sequence reads: CASSFGGEGFTEAFF. The CDR3 bases are TGCGCCAGCAGCTTCGGGGGAGAAGGTTTCACTGAAGCTTTCTTT.

This clone was counted a single time. CDR3 amino acids: CASSLAQGGTEAFF. The CDR3 nucleotides read TGCGCCAGCAGCTTGGCCCAAGGGGGCACTGAAGCTTTCTTT. This chain joins TRBV5-1 and TRBJ1-1; the D gene is possibly TRBD1 (6 bases). V gave up 0 bases and J gave up 4 bases, with 10 bases separating them. The CDR3 length is 14 residues. CDR1 and CDR2 (germline): SGHRS, YFSETQ.

The chain has TRBV21-1 and TRBJ2-7; TRBD2, the D gene given by the table, was not confirmed from the DNA. TRBV21-1 is a pseudogene locus. The CDR3 has 14 amino acids. The CDR3 is CASSKRRWTYEQYF. CDR3 nucleotide sequence: TGTGCCAGCAGCAAAAGGAGATGGACCTACGAGCAGTACTTC.

Concerning this clone itself: Other nucleotide sequences from this sample produce the same CDR3. V usage is TRBV2 and J usage is TRBJ1-5, with D possibly being TRBD1 (5 bases). The germline V gene encodes CDR1 SNHLY and CDR2 FYNNEI. The CDR3 has 15 residues. V was clipped by 6 bases and J by 0 bases, with 12 bases between them. The CDR3 loop reads CASRGQGISNQPQHF. CDR3 bases: TGTGCCAGCAGGGGTCAGGGTATTAGCAATCAGCCCCAGCATTTT.

The V call is TRBV2, the J call TRBJ1-6; TRBD1 agrees at 7 bases. Trimming took 5 bases from V and 5 from J; bases not matched to a gene: 3. CDR1 is SNHLY, CDR2 FYNNEI, per germline. The CDR3 is 14 amino acids. CDR3 region: CASSRDSNNSPLHF. CDR3 in DNA: TGTGCCAGCAGTCGGGACAGTAATAATTCACCCCTCCACTTT.

V gene TRBV6-1 combines with J gene TRBJ1-5, with 7 bases lining up with TRBD1. Per germline, CDR1 MNHNS and CDR2 SASEGT. The CDR3 is 15 residues long. Germline trimming cut 2 bases from V and 7 bases from J; bases unmatched to any gene: 8. CDR3 sequence reads: CASSEQGDGYQPQHF. In DNA, the CDR3 is TGTGCCAGCAGTGAACAGGGGGATGGCTACCAGCCCCAGCATTTT.

This chain connects TRBV5-1 to TRBJ2-1; D perhaps matches TRBD1 (6 bases). Trimming took off 0 bases at V and 9 bases at J, with 16 bases between the two ends. This CDR3 has 15 residues. Germline lookup yields CDR1 SGHRS and CDR2 YFSETQ. CDR3 amino acids: CASSLATTGSGEQFF. CDR3 nucleotide sequence: TGCGCCAGCAGCTTGGCCACCACAGGGTCTGGTGAGCAGTTCTTC.